The rows below give T cell receptor beta chains drawn from one sample of a study of blood T cell repertoires in COVID-19. Produced via immunoSEQ multiplex PCR; TCRdb's table is partial and in-frame only. The sample carries more than 10,000 clones, 90% recorded once. Sequencing was performed on peripheral blood. Receptor source: a human donor with active COVID-19. The donor label of this sample is uncertain. CDR3s include the opening cysteine and the closing phenylalanine or tryptophan. D genes are given only for firm matches. Part of the rows lack a size; the others show once, few, many or a class for expanded clones.

V	J	D	size	DNA	CDR3
TRBV5-4	TRBJ2-7	TRBD1	.	TGTGCCAGCAGGCCCGACAGGGGGCGGCTCAAAGAGCAGTACTTC	CASRPDRGRLKEQYF
TRBV11-2	TRBJ2-1	TRBD2	.	TGTGCCAGCAGCCAACTAGCGGGATACAATGAGCAGTTCTTC	CASSQLAGYNEQFF
TRBV6-5	TRBJ2-7	.	.	TGTGCCAGCAGATCTCCGGGAACGCCCCTAGACGAGCAGTACTTC	CASRSPGTPLDEQYF
TRBV2	TRBJ2-1	TRBD2	.	TGTGCCAGCAGTGGGTACGGGGGGGCCAATGAGCAGTTCTTC	CASSGYGGANEQFF
TRBV19	TRBJ2-4	.	.	TGTGCCAGTAGTTCCCAACTAGCCAAAAACATTCAGTACTTC	CASSSQLAKNIQYF
TRBV27	TRBJ2-2	TRBD1	.	TGTGCCAGCAGTTTAAGGGGGCGCGACGGGGAGCTGTTTTTT	CASSLRGRDGELFF
TRBV6-5	TRBJ2-4	.	.	TGTGCCAGCAGCAGGACATCAGGAAACATTCAGTACTTC	CASSRTSGNIQYF
TRBV6-6	TRBJ2-1	TRBD2	.	TGTGCCAGCAGTTACCGAGCGGGGGTTAATGAGCAGTTCTTC	CASSYRAGVNEQFF
TRBV5-6	TRBJ2-4	.	.	TGTGCCAGCAGCCAGCCCTCAGGTCTAGCCAAAAACATTCAGTACTTC	CASSQPSGLAKNIQYF
TRBV28	TRBJ1-2	TRBD1	.	TGTGCCAGCAGTGAGACAGGGGGCAAGAAGGTGGGCTACACCTTC	CASSETGGKKVGYTF
TRBV7-2	TRBJ2-3	TRBD1	once	TGTGCCAGCAGCCTAAGACAGGGAGATACGCAGTATTTT	CASSLRQGDTQYF
TRBV7-2	TRBJ2-3	TRBD2	.	TGTGCCAGCAGCTTCAGCGGGGGCGGCACAGATACGCAGTATTTT	CASSFSGGGTDTQYF
TRBV3-1/TRBV3-2	TRBJ2-5	TRBD2	.	TGTGCCAGCAGCCAAGATCTAGGGAGGGGTCGGGAGACCCAGTACTTC	CASSQDLGRGRETQYF
TRBV5-6	TRBJ2-7	TRBD1	.	TGTGCCAGCAGCCATGGACAGGGGCGGGACGAGCAGTACTTC	CASSHGQGRDEQYF